This T cell receptor (beta chain) came from a study of tumor-infiltrating lymphocytes in primary liver carcinoma. TCR beta cDNA was reverse-transcribed from about 0.45 ug of total RNA. The reaction used a constant-region primer and ProtoScript II reverse transcriptase. ARM-PCR was slightly modified, and three nested multiplex PCR rounds with it gave rise to the TCR beta libraries. PCR rounds one and two used TRBV1-TRBV30 forward primers with a C-beta reverse primer for around 9 cycles each. MiXCR, applied by TCRdb to the multiplex PCR reads, yields one record per CDR3 protein. The repertoire holds roughly 100,000 distinct CDR3 sequences, with about 67% as singletons. The CDR3 runs to 15 residues. Trimming removed 6 bases from V and 7 bases from J, with 20 bases in between. Germline V gives CDR1 SGDLS, CDR2 YYNGEE. Broader study findings: It was tumor-adjacent and tumor-blood pairs that overlapped less than tumor region pairs did. Merely about 8-25% of top clones occurred in all five tumor regions.

For each extraction, RNA and DNA were obtained together from 20-30 mg of unsorted bulk tissue. Comments on this clonotype: The antigen remains undetermined.

The TCR sequence derives from a woman aged 60-75 years with primary liver carcinoma and hepatitis B virus infection. Material: liver tumor tissue from sampling region 2. As to subset: tumor region T2, inferior pole. The chain joins TRBV9 to TRBJ2-1; D might be TRBD2 (5 bases). CDR3 amino acids: CASTPLSGGGNEQFF. The CDR3 DNA follows: TGTGCCAGCACCCCATTGAGCGGAGGCGGGAATGAGCAGTTCTTC. The full variable domain, in which reference TRBV9 and TRBJ2-1 provide the parts outside the CDR3, is DSGVTQTPKHLITATGQRVTLRCSPRSGDLSVYWYQQSLDQGLQFLIQYYNGEERAKGNILERFSAQQFPDLHSELNLSSLELGDSALYFCASTPLSGGGNEQFFGPGTRLTVL.